The clone carrying this TCR beta chain was counted at least ten times. What it recognizes is unknown. The sorted Tregs were CD4+CD25+CD127-/low cells. Regarding the study as a whole: Tumor memory CD4+ T cell TCR gene usage was found to cluster with blood and lymph node memory CD4+ cells and with lymph node naive CD4+ cells. The larger-cohort validation was restricted to a single TCR beta V-J rearrangement rather than whole repertoires. Tumor Tregs overlapped most with tumor, then blood, naive CD4+ cells.

Full-length variable regions came from constant-region reverse primers plus semi-nested Nested Universal Primer A PCR. TCRdb redid the calling of the 5' RACE reads with MiXCR, one entry per CDR3 protein. The sample comprises about 42,000 distinct CDR3 sequences, 22% of which are singletons, and under 5% rests with the top ten. Input material: Tregs sorted from blood. This TCR was recovered from a female donor with breast cancer.

The chain's CDR3 is CASSVGLSSSYNEQFF. The CDR3 region has the DNA TGTGCCAGCAGCGTGGGACTATCGAGCTCCTACAATGAGCAGTTCTTC. The V gene is TRBV9, the J gene TRBJ2-1, with 7 bases matching TRBD2. The trim removed 2 bases at V and 0 bases at J, leaving 5 bases unmatched. CDR1 is SGDLS, CDR2 YYNGEE, per germline. CDR3 length: 16 residues.